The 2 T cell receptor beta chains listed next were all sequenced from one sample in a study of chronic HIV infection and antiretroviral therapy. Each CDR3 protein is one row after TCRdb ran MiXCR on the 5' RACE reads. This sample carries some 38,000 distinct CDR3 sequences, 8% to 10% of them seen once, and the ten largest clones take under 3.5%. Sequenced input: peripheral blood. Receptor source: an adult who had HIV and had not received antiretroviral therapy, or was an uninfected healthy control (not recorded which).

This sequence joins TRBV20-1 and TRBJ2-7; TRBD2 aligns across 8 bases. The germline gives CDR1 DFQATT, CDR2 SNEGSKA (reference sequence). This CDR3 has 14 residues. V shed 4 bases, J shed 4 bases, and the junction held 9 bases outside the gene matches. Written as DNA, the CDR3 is TGCAGTGCTATTCGGGGGGGGCCAGAATACGAGCAGTACTTC. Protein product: CSAIRGGPEYEQYF.

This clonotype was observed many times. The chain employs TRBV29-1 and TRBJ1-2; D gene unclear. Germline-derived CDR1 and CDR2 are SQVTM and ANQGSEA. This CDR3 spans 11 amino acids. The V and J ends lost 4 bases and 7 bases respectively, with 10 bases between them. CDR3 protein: CSVVAPAGYTF. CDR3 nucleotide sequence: TGCAGCGTTGTTGCCCCTGCTGGCTACACCTTC.